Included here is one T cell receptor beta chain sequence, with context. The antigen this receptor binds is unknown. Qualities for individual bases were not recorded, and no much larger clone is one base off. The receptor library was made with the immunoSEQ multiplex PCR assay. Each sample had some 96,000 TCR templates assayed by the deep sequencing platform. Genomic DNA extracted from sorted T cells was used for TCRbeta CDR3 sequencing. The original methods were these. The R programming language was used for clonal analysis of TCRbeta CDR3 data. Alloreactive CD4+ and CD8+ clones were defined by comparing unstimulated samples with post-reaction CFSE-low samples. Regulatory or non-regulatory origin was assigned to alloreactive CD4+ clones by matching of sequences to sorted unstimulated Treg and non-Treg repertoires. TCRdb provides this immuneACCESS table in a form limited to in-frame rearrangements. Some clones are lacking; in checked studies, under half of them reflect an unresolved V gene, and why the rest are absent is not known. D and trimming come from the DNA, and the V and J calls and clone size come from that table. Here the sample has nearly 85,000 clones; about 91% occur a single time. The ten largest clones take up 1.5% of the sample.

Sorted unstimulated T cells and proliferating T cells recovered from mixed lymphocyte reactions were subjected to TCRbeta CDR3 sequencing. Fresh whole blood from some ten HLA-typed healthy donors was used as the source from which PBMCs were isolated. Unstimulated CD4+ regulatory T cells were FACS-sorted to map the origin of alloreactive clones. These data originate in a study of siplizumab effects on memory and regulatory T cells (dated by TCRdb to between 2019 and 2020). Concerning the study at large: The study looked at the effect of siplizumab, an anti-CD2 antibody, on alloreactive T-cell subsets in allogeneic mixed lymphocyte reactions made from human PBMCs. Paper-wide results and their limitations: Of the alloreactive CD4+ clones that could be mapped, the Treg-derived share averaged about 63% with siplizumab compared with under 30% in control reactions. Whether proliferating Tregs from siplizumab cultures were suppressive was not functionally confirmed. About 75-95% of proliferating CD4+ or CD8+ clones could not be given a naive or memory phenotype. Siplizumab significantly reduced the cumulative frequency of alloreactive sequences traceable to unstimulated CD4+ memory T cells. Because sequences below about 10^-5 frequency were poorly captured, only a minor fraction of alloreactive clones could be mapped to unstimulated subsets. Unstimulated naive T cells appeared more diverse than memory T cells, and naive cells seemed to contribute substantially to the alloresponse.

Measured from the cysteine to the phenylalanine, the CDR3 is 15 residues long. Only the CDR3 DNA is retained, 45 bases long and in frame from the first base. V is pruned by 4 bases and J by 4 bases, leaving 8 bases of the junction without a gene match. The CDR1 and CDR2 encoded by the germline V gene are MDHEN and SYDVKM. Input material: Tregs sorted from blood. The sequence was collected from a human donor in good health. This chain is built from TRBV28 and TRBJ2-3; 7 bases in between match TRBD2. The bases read TGTGCCAGCAGTTCTACTAGCGTTGGACCAGATACGCAGTATTTT. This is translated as CASSSTSVGPDTQYF.